What follows are 27 T cell receptor beta chains derived from one specimen sequenced in a study of blood T cell repertoires in COVID-19 (dated by TCRdb to 2020 to 2022). Libraries were built with the immunoSEQ multiplex PCR assay. Sourced from immuneACCESS, this table was stored by TCRdb with only in-frame sequences that have V and J called. A share of the clones is absent; for the studies checked, an unresolved V gene accounts for under half, and the remainder has no known explanation. This sample holds around 280,000 clones; over 85% were observed only once. Over 8.5% of the sample lies in the top ten. Input material: peripheral blood. The receptor source for this set is a woman younger than 45 with COVID-19, enrolled during active disease.

The chain has TRBV11-3 and TRBJ2-5, with TRBD2 identical over 7 bases. The V segment lost 5 bases and the J segment 7 bases; nucleotides outside the gene matches: 4. From germline, CDR1 is SGHNT and CDR2 YENEEA. This CDR3 is built from 12 residues. CDR3 coding DNA: TGTGCCAGCAGCCCGGGGGGTGGGACCCAGTACTTC. It translates to CASSPGGGTQYF.

V and J are TRBV10-3 and TRBJ1-2; D is perhaps TRBD1 (5 bases). The CDR3 spans 12 residues. With 4 bases removed from V and 4 bases from J, the gap between germline ends came to 7 bases. Germline CDR1 ENHRY, CDR2 SYGVKD. The CDR3 bases are TGTGCCATCAGTGGGGGGGTCTATGGCTACACCTTC. Amino acids: CAISGGVYGYTF.

The chain employs TRBV5-1 and TRBJ2-7; no reliable D call. CDR1 SGHRS and CDR2 YFSETQ come from the germline V gene. This CDR3 has 12 residues. Trimming removed 4 bases from V and 5 bases from J, with 10 bases in between. The CDR3 here is CASSQKPDEQYF. The CDR3 coding sequence is TGCGCCAGCAGCCAGAAACCCGACGAGCAGTACTTC.

The V gene is TRBV2, the J gene TRBJ1-5, with 7 bases lining up with TRBD1. V lost 1 base, J lost 0 bases, and 6 bases stayed unmatched. CDR1 is SNHLY and CDR2 is FYNNEI in the germline V gene. This CDR3 contains 17 residues. The CDR3: CASSEVTGKGSNQPQHF. DNA of the CDR3: TGTGCCAGCAGTGAAGTGACAGGGAAGGGTAGCAATCAGCCCCAGCATTTT.

This chain links TRBV5-6 with TRBJ2-2, with 7 bases identical to TRBD1. The CDR3 is made up of 18 amino acids. In germline, CDR1 is SGHDT, CDR2 YYEEEE. V trimming: 6 bases; J trimming: 7 bases; junction bases outside the gene matches: 21. The CDR3 region has the DNA TGTGCCAGCAAAACCACCCCGCCAGGGGGTACCCCGTACGGGGAGCTGTTTTTT. This translates into CASKTTPPGGTPYGELFF. Together with reference TRBV5-6 and TRBJ2-2, the CDR3 gives the full variable domain: DAGVTQSPTHLIKTRGQQVTLRCSPKSGHDTVSWYQQALGQGPQFIFQYYEEEERQRGNFPDRFSGHQFPNYSSELNVNALLLGDSALYLCASKTTPPGGTPYGELFFGEGSRLTVL.

The genes are TRBV4-1 and TRBJ1-2, with D maybe TRBD1 (5 bases). The germline V and J ends were trimmed by 2 bases and 5 bases, with 24 bases remaining between them. The CDR3 has 18 residues. Germline V lookup: CDR1 MGHRA, CDR2 YSYEKL. The CDR3 DNA is TGCGCCAGCAGCCAATCTTTAGTCGTCGGGCAGGGAAGTTATGGCTACACCTTC. Its translation is CASSQSLVVGQGSYGYTF.

The genes are TRBV11-2 and TRBJ1-5; 7 positions match TRBD1. Trimming at V came to 5 bases and at J to 3 bases, leaving 10 bases not matched to a gene. CDR3 size: 16 residues. The germline V gene has CDR1 SGHAT and CDR2 FQNNGV. CDR3 bases: TGTGCCAGCAGCCGAAATGGACAGGCACCCAATCAGCCCCAGCATTTT. This gives the protein CASSRNGQAPNQPQHF.

The V and J genes are TRBV24-1 and TRBJ2-1; 7 bases agree with TRBD2. Germline V gene lookup returns CDR1 KGHDR and CDR2 SFDVKD. The CDR3 length is 15 residues. V was pared by 3 bases and J by 3 bases, with 4 bases of the junction left unmatched. Written as DNA, the CDR3 is TGTGCCACCAGTGATGTGGGGGGGGGCTACAATGAGCAGTTCTTC. Its translation is CATSDVGGGYNEQFF.

The gene calls are TRBV3-1 (or the pseudogene TRBV3-2) and TRBJ1-1; 8 bases line up with TRBD1. Germline V lookup: CDR1 LGHDT, CDR2 YNNKEL (reference sequence). This CDR3 comprises 18 residues. The trim removed 6 bases at V and 3 bases at J, leaving 18 bases unmatched. The CDR3 DNA reads as TGTGCCAGCAGGGAGGGGGGACAGGCCTCCCTTGCGGACACTGAAGCTTTCTTT. Translating gives CASREGGQASLADTEAFF.

This clone was seen a single time. The rearrangement uses TRBV7-6 and TRBJ1-5, with a weak D call TRBD1 (6 bases). The CDR3 extends over 15 amino acids. V was clipped by 4 bases and J by 7 bases, with 17 bases between them. Per the germline V gene, CDR1 is SGHVS and CDR2 is FNYEAQ. The CDR3 region has the DNA TGTGCCAGCAGCTCCCGACGGGGGGCAGGACAGCCCCAGCATTTT. Amino acids: CASSSRRGAGQPQHF.

The V and J genes are TRBV7-9 and TRBJ2-3; the D gene is possibly TRBD2 (5 bases). The V end was cut by 1 base, the J end by 2 bases, with 10 bases between. The germline V gene has CDR1 SEHNR and CDR2 FQNEAQ (reference sequence). This CDR3 has 15 residues. In DNA form, the CDR3 reads TGTGCCAGCAGCTTAGTAACGGGGTTCACAGATACGCAGTATTTT. Translation: CASSLVTGFTDTQYF.

The chain carries TRBV27 and TRBJ1-1, with D hard to call. This CDR3 contains 14 residues. Germline-derived CDR1 and CDR2 are MNHEY and SMNVEV (reference sequence). Trimming took 7 bases from V and 1 from J, leaving 13 bases between them. The CDR3, as DNA: TGTGCCAGCAACCTCAGCGGCGGGAACACTGAAGCTTTCTTT. Its protein is CASNLSGGNTEAFF.

V usage is TRBV27 and J usage is TRBJ1-2; D call uncertain. V was trimmed by 3 bases and J by 4 bases, leaving 9 bases between them. The CDR3 is 13 residues long. Germline V gene sequence: CDR1 MNHEY, CDR2 SMNVEV (reference sequence). The CDR3 here is CASSLGSAYGYTF. DNA of the CDR3: TGTGCCAGCAGTTTGGGCAGTGCCTATGGCTACACCTTC.

This clone was counted a single time. The chain joins TRBV5-1 to TRBJ1-4; no firm D call. Germline V CDR1 and CDR2: SGHRS, YFSETQ. CDR3 length equals 15 residues. V was shortened by 3 bases and J by 0 bases, with 9 bases between the two germline ends. The CDR3 reads CASSSTVTTNEKLFF. The CDR3 DNA sequence: TGCGCCAGCAGCTCAACGGTTACAACTAATGAAAAACTGTTTTTT. Based on the CDR3 plus reference TRBV5-1 and TRBJ1-4, the full variable domain is KAGVTQTPRYLIKTRGQQVTLSCSPISGHRSVSWYQQTPGQGLQFLFEYFSETQRNKGNFPGRFSGRQFSNSRSEMNVSTLELGDSALYLCASSSTVTTNEKLFFGSGTQLSVL.

The CDR3 DNA reads as TGTGCCAGCAGTGATGTAGGTGACACCTACACAGATACGCAGTATTTT. Translating gives CASSDVGDTYTDTQYF. The chain recombines TRBV2 with TRBJ2-3; D call uncertain. V lost 3 bases, J lost 2 bases, and 15 bases lay in between. Germline values: CDR1 SNHLY, CDR2 FYNNEI. This CDR3 has 16 residues.

The chain has TRBV12-1 and TRBJ1-4. TRBV12-1 is a pseudogene locus. This CDR3 region has 15 residues. The CDR3 region is CASSPSGPSMKKLFF. CDR3 nucleotide sequence: TGTGCCAGCAGCCCCAGCGGGCCCTCAATGAAAAAACTGTTTTTT.

The rearrangement uses TRBV5-1 and TRBJ2-2; TRBD2 is a possible D gene (7 bases). The length of the CDR3 is 15 residues. The V end was cut by 3 bases, the J end by 4 bases, with 13 bases between. Germline V gene data show CDR1 as SGHRS and CDR2 as YFSETQ. This CDR3 is CASSYGGGSTGELFF. The CDR3 nucleotides read TGCGCCAGCAGCTACGGGGGCGGGAGCACCGGGGAGCTGTTTTTT.

V gene TRBV4-2 combines with J gene TRBJ1-5; TRBD1 matches at 7 bases. V dropped 2 bases and J dropped 5; count of bases not matched to a gene: 3. CDR3 length: 14 amino acids. Germline assignment: CDR1 LGHNA and CDR2 YNFKEQ. The CDR3 loop reads CASSQQGGDQPQHF. The CDR3 DNA follows: TGTGCCAGCAGCCAACAGGGGGGTGATCAGCCCCAGCATTTT.

The rearrangement links TRBV5-1 to TRBJ1-4, with D possibly being TRBD1 (6 bases). Germline CDR1 and CDR2: SGHRS and YFSETQ. V was cut by 2 bases and J by 8 bases, with 16 bases left in between. There are 15 residues in the CDR3. The CDR3 is CASSFSGDGGEKLFF. The CDR3, as DNA: TGCGCCAGCAGCTTCTCAGGGGACGGTGGAGAAAAACTGTTTTTT.

This clone was detected only once. The rearrangement joins TRBV7-9 to TRBJ1-3; D remains ambiguous. Per the germline V gene, CDR1 is SEHNR and CDR2 is FQNEAQ (reference sequence). The CDR3 is made up of 14 amino acids. Trimming removed 1 base at V and 1 base at J, with 5 bases between. The CDR3 loop is CASSLVQSGNTIYF. In DNA, the CDR3 is TGTGCCAGCAGCTTAGTACAGTCTGGAAACACCATATATTTT.

The chain joins TRBV7-9 to TRBJ2-1; no definite D call. The CDR3 loop spans 14 amino acids. Germline V gene data show CDR1 as SEHNR and CDR2 as FQNEAQ (reference sequence). The V end lost 2 bases, the J end lost 8 bases, and 13 bases lay between the germline ends. In DNA, the CDR3 is TGTGCCAGCAGCTTATGGGCCCCCCAAGATGAGCAGTTCTTC. Its translation: CASSLWAPQDEQFF.

This clone was recorded a few times. This chain uses TRBV12-3 or TRBV12-4 with TRBJ1-2; 8 positions agree with TRBD1. The CDR3 covers 13 residues. V shed 5 bases, J shed 3 bases, and the junction held 2 bases outside the gene matches. Here the CDR3 DNA reads TGTGCCAGCAGTAACAGGGGGGACTATGGCTACACCTTC. Protein sequence: CASSNRGDYGYTF.

J is TRBJ1-2 and V is TRBV24-1, with a possible D match to TRBD1 (6 bases). V was pared by 4 bases and J by 4 bases, with 15 bases between. CDR1 is KGHDR and CDR2 is SFDVKD in the germline V gene. The CDR3 contains 15 residues. Here the CDR3 reads CATSDPGQNRYGYTF. The DNA of the CDR3 is TGTGCCACCAGTGACCCTGGACAGAACCGCTATGGCTACACCTTC.

This clone was seen only once. The V gene is TRBV10-1, the J gene TRBJ2-2; D remains unclear. The CDR3 covers 13 residues. Trimming left V 0 bases short and J 5 bases short, with 4 bases between. The germline V gene has CDR1 WNHNN and CDR2 SYGVQD (reference sequence). The CDR3 DNA sequence: TGCGCCAGCAGTGAGTCCATGACCGGGGAGCTGTTTTTT. Amino acid sequence: CASSESMTGELFF.

V and J are TRBV18 and TRBJ2-1; D may be TRBD2 (6 bases). Germline values: CDR1 KGHSH, CDR2 LQKENI. This CDR3 has 15 residues. Trimming took off 0 bases at V and 10 bases at J, with 16 bases between the two ends. The CDR3: CASSPPSQRGREQFF. The CDR3 DNA reads TGTGCCAGCTCACCACCGTCCCAACGGGGGAGAGAGCAGTTCTTC.

The chain links TRBV5-6 to TRBJ2-7; 7 positions agree with TRBD1. CDR1 is SGHDT, CDR2 YYEEEE, per germline. The CDR3 consists of 14 residues. The junction had 8 bases not matched to a gene; V was cut back by 1 base and J by 7 bases. CDR3 residues: CASSLRAAQGEQYF. The CDR3 DNA reads TGTGCCAGCAGCTTGAGGGCAGCACAGGGGGAGCAGTACTTC.

The genes are TRBV27 and TRBJ1-6; D is possibly TRBD1 (5 bases). Germline V gene data show CDR1 as MNHEY and CDR2 as SMNVEV (reference sequence). The CDR3 is 15 residues long. Between the trimmed V and J ends, which lost 3 bases and 10 bases, there was a span of 16 bases. The CDR3: CASSFYTGGSSPLHF. The CDR3 nucleotides are TGTGCCAGCAGTTTTTACACGGGGGGTTCGTCACCCCTCCACTTT.